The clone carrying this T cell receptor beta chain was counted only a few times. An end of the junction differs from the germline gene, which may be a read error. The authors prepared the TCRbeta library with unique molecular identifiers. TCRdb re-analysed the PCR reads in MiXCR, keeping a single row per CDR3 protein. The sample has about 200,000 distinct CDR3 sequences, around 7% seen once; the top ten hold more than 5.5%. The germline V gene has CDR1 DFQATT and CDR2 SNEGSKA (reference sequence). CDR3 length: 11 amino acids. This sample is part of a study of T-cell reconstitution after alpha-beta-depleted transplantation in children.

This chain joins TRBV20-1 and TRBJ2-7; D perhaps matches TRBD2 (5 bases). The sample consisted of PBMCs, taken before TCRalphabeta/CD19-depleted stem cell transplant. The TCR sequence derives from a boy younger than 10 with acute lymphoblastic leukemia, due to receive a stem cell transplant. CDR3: CSAAAGGLSNF. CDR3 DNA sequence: TGCAGTGCCGCCGCGGGTGGCCTTTCTAACTTC.